Listed below are T cell receptor beta chains from one sample, sequenced in a study of blood T cell repertoires in COVID-19. Only in-frame clones appear in the TCRdb table, and some are missing; sequencing was by immunoSEQ multiplex PCR. The sample includes approximately 75,000 clones, around nine tenths of them seen just once. The sequenced material came from peripheral blood. The receptors derive from a man older than 75 with COVID-19, enrolled during active disease. Each CDR3 is given with its conserved first and last residue. A D gene is named only where the DNA matches it firmly. Size is stated for part of the rows, as once, few or many counts, or as a class when the clone is expanded.

CDR3 protein: CACSRGGQVETQYF
CDR3 DNA: TGTGCCTGTTCCCGGGGAGGTCAGGTGGAGACCCAGTACTTC
clone size: -
D gene: -
V gene: TRBV6-5
J gene: TRBJ2-5

CDR3 protein: CASSSQGFEQFF
CDR3 DNA: TGTGCCAGCAGTTCCCAGGGATTTGAGCAGTTCTTC
clone size: -
D gene: -
V gene: TRBV28
J gene: TRBJ2-1

CDR3 protein: CASSLRTGIGTEAFF
CDR3 DNA: TGTGCCAGCAGCCTACGGACAGGGATCGGCACTGAAGCTTTCTTT
clone size: -
D gene: TRBD1
V gene: TRBV5-4
J gene: TRBJ1-1

CDR3 protein: CASSKRTGSYQPQHF
CDR3 DNA: TGTGCCAGTAGTAAAAGGACAGGGAGTTATCAGCCCCAGCATTTT
clone size: -
D gene: TRBD1
V gene: TRBV19
J gene: TRBJ1-5

CDR3 protein: CASSILSSGGAGDTQYF
CDR3 DNA: TGTGCCAGCAGCATACTTTCTAGCGGGGGGGCTGGAGATACGCAGTATTTT
clone size: -
D gene: TRBD2
V gene: TRBV5-5
J gene: TRBJ2-3

CDR3 protein: CASSHSWEGNQPQHF
CDR3 DNA: TGTGCCAGCAGCCACTCTTGGGAGGGCAATCAGCCCCAGCATTTT
clone size: -
D gene: -
V gene: TRBV7-9
J gene: TRBJ1-5

CDR3 protein: CASSQPGGIEVQYF
CDR3 DNA: TGTGCCAGCAGCCAACCCGGAGGGATAGAGGTCCAGTACTTC
clone size: -
D gene: -
V gene: TRBV3-1/TRBV3-2
J gene: TRBJ2-5

CDR3 protein: CASSQGTGYHQPQHF
CDR3 DNA: TGTGCCAGCTCACAGGGGACAGGGTATCACCAGCCCCAGCATTTT
clone size: -
D gene: TRBD1
V gene: TRBV18
J gene: TRBJ1-5

CDR3 protein: CASSPRDRGYNEQFF
CDR3 DNA: TGTGCCAGCAGCCCCCGGGACAGGGGGTACAATGAGCAGTTCTTC
clone size: -
D gene: TRBD1
V gene: TRBV11-3
J gene: TRBJ2-1

CDR3 protein: CASSTRTSGGPYQETQYF
CDR3 DNA: TGTGCCAGCAGTACCCGGACTAGCGGGGGGCCGTACCAAGAGACCCAGTACTTC
clone size: -
D gene: TRBD2
V gene: TRBV27
J gene: TRBJ2-5

CDR3 protein: CASSVAGADTEAFF
CDR3 DNA: TGTGCCAGCAGCGTAGCAGGGGCGGACACTGAAGCTTTCTTT
clone size: medium-sized
D gene: -
V gene: TRBV9
J gene: TRBJ1-1

CDR3 protein: CASSYRTGGIYEQYF
CDR3 DNA: TGTGCCAGCAGTTACAGGACAGGGGGCATCTACGAGCAGTACTTC
clone size: -
D gene: TRBD1
V gene: TRBV5-4
J gene: TRBJ2-7

CDR3 protein: CAISESDMNEQFF
CDR3 DNA: TGTGCCATCAGTGAGTCGGACATGAATGAGCAGTTCTTC
clone size: -
D gene: -
V gene: TRBV10-3
J gene: TRBJ2-1

CDR3 protein: CASSFIRGSGYEQYF
CDR3 DNA: TGTGCCAGCAGCTTTATTAGGGGGTCGGGCTACGAGCAGTACTTC
clone size: -
D gene: -
V gene: TRBV11-2
J gene: TRBJ2-7

CDR3 protein: CASSQPRGQSNTGELFF
CDR3 DNA: TGTGCCAGCAGCCAACCGAGGGGACAGTCGAACACCGGGGAGCTGTTTTTT
clone size: -
D gene: TRBD1
V gene: TRBV9
J gene: TRBJ2-2